These 9 T cell receptor beta chains were all obtained from the same sample, sequenced in a study of blood T cell repertoires in COVID-19. Profiled with immunoSEQ multiplex PCR; TCRdb holds only in-frame clones, not every one. Of tens of thousands of clones listed, approximately 85% are singletons. Material: peripheral blood. The receptors originated from a human donor in a cohort sampled during active COVID-19.

The rearrangement joins TRBV13 to TRBJ2-2, with D perhaps TRBD1 (6 bases). The CDR3 is 14 amino acids. Germline assignment: CDR1 PRHDT and CDR2 FYEKMQ (reference sequence). V gave up 5 bases and J gave up 2 bases, with 9 bases separating them. CDR3 in DNA: TGTGCCAGCAGCCAGGGGACCAACACCGGGGAGCTGTTTTTT. Its protein product is CASSQGTNTGELFF.

The chain is built from TRBV30 and TRBJ2-7, with D maybe TRBD2 (5 bases). The CDR3 covers 10 residues. Trimming removed 6 bases from V and 3 bases from J, with 6 bases in between. Per the germline V gene, CDR1 is GTSNPN and CDR2 is SVGIG (reference sequence). The CDR3 coding sequence is TGTGCCTGCGGACTCTACGAGCAGTACTTC. Its translation is CACGLYEQYF.

This clone was observed a handful of times. The chain uses TRBV7-2 and TRBJ2-1, with a possible D match to TRBD2 (7 bases). This CDR3 has 15 residues. The germline CDR1 and CDR2 sequences are SGHTA and FQGNSA. Trimming removed 2 bases at V and 7 bases at J, with 15 bases between. The CDR3 DNA sequence: TGTGCCAGCAGCTTACTGCCGGGGGGCGGGAATGAGCAGTTCTTC. Encoded protein: CASSLLPGGGNEQFF. Full variable domain (outside the CDR3, taken from reference TRBV7-2 and TRBJ2-1): GAGVSQSPSNKVTEKGKDVELRCDPISGHTALYWYRQSLGQGLEFLIYFQGNSAPDKSGLPSDRFSAERTGGSVSTLTIQRTQQEDSAVYLCASSLLPGGGNEQFFGPGTRLTVL.

V is TRBV19 and J is TRBJ2-1, with 10 bases aligning to TRBD2. The CDR3 has 18 residues. Germline V gene data show CDR1 as LNHDA and CDR2 as SQIVND (reference sequence). J lost 0 bases, V lost 6 bases, and 11 bases had no gene match. CDR3 sequence (DNA): TGTGCCAGTAGCACGCGACTAGCGGGCCCTAGCTCCTACAATGAGCAGTTCTTC. Translated, it gives CASSTRLAGPSSYNEQFF.

The rearrangement uses TRBV30 and TRBJ1-3, with D hard to call. CDR1 and CDR2 (germline): GTSNPN, SVGIG (reference sequence). Trimming took off 4 bases at V and 1 base at J, with 14 bases between the two ends. This CDR3 is 15 amino acids long. CDR3 nucleotide sequence: TGTGCCTGGATCTACCCCGGAGGGTCTGGAAACACCATATATTTT. This sequence encodes CAWIYPGGSGNTIYF.

The chain employs TRBV12-5 and TRBJ2-5; 8 nucleotides align to TRBD1. The CDR3 contains 13 residues. V shed 5 bases, J shed 5 bases, and the junction held 4 bases outside the gene matches. Germline CDR1 reads LGHNT; CDR2 reads FRNRAP. The chain's CDR3 is CASGPDRDETQYF. CDR3 in DNA: TGTGCTAGTGGTCCGGACAGGGATGAGACCCAGTACTTC.

The genes are TRBV2 and TRBJ2-1; 10 nucleotides match TRBD2. The ends lost 5 bases at V and 6 bases at J; junction bases unmatched: 7. The CDR3 is 15 amino acids. Germline CDR1 reads SNHLY; CDR2 reads FYNNEI. The CDR3 loop is CASSRSSGSANEQFF. CDR3 nucleotide sequence: TGTGCCAGCAGTCGATCTAGCGGGAGTGCCAATGAGCAGTTCTTC. Combining the CDR3 with reference TRBV2 and TRBJ2-1 gives the whole variable domain EPEVTQTPSHQVTQMGQEVILRCVPISNHLYFYWYRQILGQKVEFLVSFYNNEISEKSEIFDDQFSVERPDGSNFTLKIRSTKLEDSAMYFCASSRSSGSANEQFFGPGTRLTVL.

The V and J genes are TRBV5-6 and TRBJ2-7; 7 positions match TRBD1. Germline values: CDR1 SGHDT, CDR2 YYEEEE. After removal of 4 bases from V and 10 bases from J, the junction contained 20 bases not matched to a gene. The CDR3 is 16 amino acids. Here the CDR3 DNA reads TGTGCCAGCAGCGGAAACACAGGGGCAGCAACGAGTGTTCAGTACTTC. Amino acids: CASSGNTGAATSVQYF.

The J gene is TRBJ1-1, the V gene TRBV3-1 (or the pseudogene TRBV3-2), with 9 bases identical to TRBD1. Germline CDR1 LGHDT, CDR2 YNNKEL (reference sequence). The CDR3 contains 13 residues. The V segment lost 3 bases and the J segment 4 bases; nucleotides outside the gene matches: 0. The CDR3 is CASSQGQGTEAFF. The CDR3 DNA reads TGTGCCAGCAGCCAGGGACAGGGCACTGAAGCTTTCTTT.